This T cell receptor (beta chain) was documented in a study of early T cells in non-severe SARS-CoV-2 infection. Attachment of unique molecular identifiers to individual cDNA molecules was performed. TCRdb passed the 5' RACE reads through MiXCR, listing each CDR3 protein once. The data hold some 55,000 distinct CDR3 sequences, with around 12% observed a single time. This clonotype was observed at least ten times. The CDR3 spans 12 residues. Trimming shortened V by 2 bases and J by 9 bases, and 9 bases separated the two germline ends. Germline loops: CDR1 SGHTA, CDR2 FQGTGA. This TCR derives from an adult who was a healthcare worker with PCR-confirmed SARS-CoV-2 infection or an uninfected control (not recorded which). Material: whole blood, obtained at baseline. V and J are TRBV7-3 and TRBJ2-3; D call uncertain. The CDR3 nucleotides are TGTGCCAGCAGCTTAGAAGGAAGCACGCAGTATTTT. As protein: CASSLEGSTQYF.